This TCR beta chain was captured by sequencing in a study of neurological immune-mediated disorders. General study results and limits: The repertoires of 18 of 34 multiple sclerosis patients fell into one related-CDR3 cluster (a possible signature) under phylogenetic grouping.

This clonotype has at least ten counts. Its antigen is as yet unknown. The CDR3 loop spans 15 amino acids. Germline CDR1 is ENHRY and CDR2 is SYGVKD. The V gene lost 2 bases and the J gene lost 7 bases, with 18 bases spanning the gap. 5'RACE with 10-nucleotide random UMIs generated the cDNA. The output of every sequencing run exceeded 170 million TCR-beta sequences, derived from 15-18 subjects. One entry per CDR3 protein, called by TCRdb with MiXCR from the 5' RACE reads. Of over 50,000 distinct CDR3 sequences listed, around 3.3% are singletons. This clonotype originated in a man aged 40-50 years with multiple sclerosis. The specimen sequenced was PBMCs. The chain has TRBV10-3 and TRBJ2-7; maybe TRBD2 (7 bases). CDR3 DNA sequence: TGTGCCATCAGTGAGCCGGGGGGCACTCGATGGGAGCAGTACTTC. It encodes CAISEPGGTRWEQYF.